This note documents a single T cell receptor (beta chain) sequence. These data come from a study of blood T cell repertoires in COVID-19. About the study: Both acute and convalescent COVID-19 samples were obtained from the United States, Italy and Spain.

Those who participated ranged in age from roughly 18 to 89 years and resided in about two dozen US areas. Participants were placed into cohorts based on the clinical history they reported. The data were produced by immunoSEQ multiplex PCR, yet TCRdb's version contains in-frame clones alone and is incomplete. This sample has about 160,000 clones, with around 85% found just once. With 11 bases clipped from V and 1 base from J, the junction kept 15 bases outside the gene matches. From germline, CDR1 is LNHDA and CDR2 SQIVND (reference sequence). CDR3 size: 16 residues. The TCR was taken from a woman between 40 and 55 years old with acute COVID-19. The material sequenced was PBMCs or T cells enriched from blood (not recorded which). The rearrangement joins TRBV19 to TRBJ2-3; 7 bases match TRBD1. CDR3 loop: CARRGRLIGGTDTQYF. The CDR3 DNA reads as TGTGCCCGAAGGGGGCGGTTGATTGGGGGCACAGATACGCAGTATTTT.